This T cell receptor (beta chain) was retrieved from a study of sequential checkpoint blockade in melanoma (dated by TCRdb to 2018 to 2020). Turning to the overall study: Patients were assigned by 1:1 randomization to either first-line nivolumab followed by ipilimumab (arm A) or ipilimumab followed by nivolumab (arm B). Maintenance nivolumab came after both trial sequences. The paper as a whole reports these results and caveats: Validation of the response-prediction model combining TCR metrics and mutation burden is needed in larger, independent patient cohorts.

This clone has more than one count but fewer than ten. What antigen it recognizes has not been identified. No much larger clonotype is one base removed from it; base qualities were not supplied. Taken with the paper, the label for treatment or condition translates to: randomized to nivolumab then ipilimumab (arm A) or the reverse (arm B). Prior DNA-damaging chemotherapy had not been received by any trial patient. Live CD3+CD8+ cells negative for CD19 and CD56 were sorted from thawed PBMCs on a FACS Aria II flow cytometer. Samples came from patients with melanoma in CheckMate 064, a randomized, open-label phase II trial of sequential checkpoint blockade. Peripheral blood mononuclear cells were collected by leukapheresis, purified with Ficoll-Paque, and frozen in human serum with about 10% DMSO. Immediately after sorting, the purity of the sorted blood CD3+CD8+ cells was confirmed to be >98%, and DNA was then extracted.

The CDR3 has 14 amino acids, counting the end cysteine and phenylalanine. Only CDR3 DNA is held: 42 bases, read in frame from base 1. Based on the germline V gene, the CDR1 and CDR2 sequences are KGHSH and LQKENI. V and J are truncated by 0 bases and 4 bases respectively, leaving an intervening sequence of 9 bases. TCRbeta CDR3 regions were immunosequenced from genomic DNA with the immunoSEQ Assay. Before high-throughput sequencing, genomic DNA was amplified using bias-controlled multiplex PCR. Concerning the study's data processing: To quantify the absolute abundance of each unique TCRbeta CDR3 region, the sequences were collapsed and filtered. Clonality, defined as 1 minus Pielou's evenness, was calculated using only productive rearrangements. A previously published method was used to identify clones with significantly greater frequencies in on-treatment samples than in baseline samples. Here the immuneACCESS table is served through TCRdb, limited to in-frame sequences with V and J called. Missing clones are a known gap in these copies; in checked studies unresolved V genes cover under half, and the rest lacks a known reason. The V and J calls and clone size come from that table; D and trimming were worked out from the DNA. The sample table lists about 15,000 clones, under 85% of them with a count of one. In total, the top ten clones hold 30% of the sample.

The TCR was taken from a human donor with melanoma. The rearranged segments are TRBV18 and TRBJ1-2; no D gene can be assigned with confidence. The sample was CD8+ T cells sorted from blood (inferred from file names), taken from a patient given nivolumab and ipilimumab in sequence. The CDR3 in this case is CASSPPTESYGYTF. The DNA sequence is as follows: TGTGCCAGCTCACCACCAACAGAGTCCTATGGCTACACCTTC.